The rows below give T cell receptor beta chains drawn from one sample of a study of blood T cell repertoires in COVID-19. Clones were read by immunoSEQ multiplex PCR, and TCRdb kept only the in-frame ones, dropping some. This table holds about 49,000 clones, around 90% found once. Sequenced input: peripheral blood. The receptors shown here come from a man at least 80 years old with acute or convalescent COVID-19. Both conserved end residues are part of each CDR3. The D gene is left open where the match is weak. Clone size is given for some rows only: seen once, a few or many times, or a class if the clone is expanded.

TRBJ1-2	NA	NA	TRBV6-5	TGTGCCAGCAGACCTCCAGGGGTGGGCTATGGCTACACCTTC	CASRPPGVGYGYTF
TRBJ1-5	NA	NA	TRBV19	TGTGCCAGTAGTCACGTTTTTTACAGACAGGCGTCCTTGGGGGCCCAGCATTTT	CASSHVFYRQASLGAQHF
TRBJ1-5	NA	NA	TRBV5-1	TGCGCCAGCAGCTTGGACTCGTTTCCCAATCAGCCCCAGCATTTT	CASSLDSFPNQPQHF
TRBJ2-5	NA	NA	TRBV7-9	TGTGCCAGCAGCCATACGATAAAAGGGGAAGGGGAGACCCAGTACTTC	CASSHTIKGEGETQYF
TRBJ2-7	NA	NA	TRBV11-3	TGTGCCAGCAGCTTGGGAGAATACGAGCAGTACTTC	CASSLGEYEQYF
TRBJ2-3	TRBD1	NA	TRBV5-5	TGTGCCAGCAGTCTGTTTCAGGGGGGCACAGATACGCAGTATTTT	CASSLFQGGTDTQYF
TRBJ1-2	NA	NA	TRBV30	TGTGCCTGGAGTCCGGGGAGCATAACCTATGGCTACACCTTC	CAWSPGSITYGYTF
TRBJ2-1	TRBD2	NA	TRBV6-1	TGTGCCAGCAGTGAATGGGGTAGCGGGGCCGGCAATGAGCAGTTCTTC	CASSEWGSGAGNEQFF
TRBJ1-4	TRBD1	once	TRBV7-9	TGTGCCAGCAGCTTAGTGTTCTCGGCAGGGGGTAATGAAAAACTGTTTTTT	CASSLVFSAGGNEKLFF
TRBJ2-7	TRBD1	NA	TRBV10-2	TGCGCCAGCAGTGACGCTCTTCAGACAGGGGGAATAGCCGAACAGTACTTC	CASSDALQTGGIAEQYF
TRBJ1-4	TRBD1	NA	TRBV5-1	TGCGCCAGCAGCGCTGGCCCCCCGACAGGGCTTACTGAAAAACTGTTTTTT	CASSAGPPTGLTEKLFF
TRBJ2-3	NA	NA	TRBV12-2	TGTGCAAGTCTCCCAGAGGGACTAGCGGGGGGGGCTACGCAGTATTTT	CASLPEGLAGGATQYF
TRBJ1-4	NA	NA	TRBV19	TGTGCCAGTAGTACGACGAGGGGGAAGAAAGAAAAACTGTTTTTT	CASSTTRGKKEKLFF
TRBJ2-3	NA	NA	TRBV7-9	TGTGCCAGCAGCTCGGTGATGTCCGAGCCGGGGGGCATCCCAGATACGCAGTATTTT	CASSSVMSEPGGIPDTQYF
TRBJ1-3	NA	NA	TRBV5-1	TGCGCCAGCAGCGGACAAGAGGGAAACACCATATATTTT	CASSGQEGNTIYF
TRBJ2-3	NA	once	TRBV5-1	TGCGCCAGCAGCTTGTCGGCCGGGGGAGATACGCAGTATTTT	CASSLSAGGDTQYF
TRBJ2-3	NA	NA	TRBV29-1	TGCAGCGTTCCACCCCCCGGGGGAGATACGCAGTATTTT	CSVPPPGGDTQYF
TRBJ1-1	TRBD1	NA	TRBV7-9	TGTGCCAGCAGCTTTGGACAGGGGAACACTGAAGCTTTCTTT	CASSFGQGNTEAFF
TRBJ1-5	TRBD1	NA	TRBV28	TGTGCCAGCAGTCCGGCAGGGGGTAGCAATCAGCCCCAGCATTTT	CASSPAGGSNQPQHF
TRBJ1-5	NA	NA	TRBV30	TGTGCCTGGAGCCGGGGGGGGATTAGCAATCAGCCCCAGCATTTT	CAWSRGGISNQPQHF
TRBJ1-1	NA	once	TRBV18	TGTGCCAGCTCAGCATTAGGGGAGGACACTGAAGCTTTCTTT	CASSALGEDTEAFF
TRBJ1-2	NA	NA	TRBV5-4	TGTGCCAGCAGCTTGGCACAGGGCCCTTCAGTAGGCTACACCTTC	CASSLAQGPSVGYTF
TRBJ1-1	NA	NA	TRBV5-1	TGCGCCAGCAGCTTGGACAGAATGAACACTGAAGCTTTCTTT	CASSLDRMNTEAFF
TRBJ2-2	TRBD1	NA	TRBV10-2	TGCGCCAGCAAGGACAGGGGTACCGGGGAGCTGTTTTTT	CASKDRGTGELFF
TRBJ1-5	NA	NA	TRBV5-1	TGCGCCAGCAGCTTGGGACAGAATCAGCCCCAGCATTTT	CASSLGQNQPQHF
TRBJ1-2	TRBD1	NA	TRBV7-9	TGTGCCAGCAGCTTAGCCGACAGGGGGAACTATGGCTACACCTTC	CASSLADRGNYGYTF
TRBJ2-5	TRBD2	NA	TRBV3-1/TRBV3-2	TGTGCCAGCAGCCAGAGGACTAGCGGGGGGGGAGAGACCCAGTACTTC	CASSQRTSGGGETQYF
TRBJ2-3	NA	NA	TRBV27	TGTGCCAGCAGTGGACGGCAGGGAATGTCGACGGATACGCAGTATTTT	CASSGRQGMSTDTQYF
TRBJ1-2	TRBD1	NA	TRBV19	TGTGCCAGTAGTATAGGACCAGGGGGCGGCTATGGCTACACCTTC	CASSIGPGGGYGYTF
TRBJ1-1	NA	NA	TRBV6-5	TGTGCCAGCAGAGTGGGGCCCCTGAACACTGAAGCTTTCTTT	CASRVGPLNTEAFF
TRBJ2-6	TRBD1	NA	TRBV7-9	TGTGCCAGCAGCTTTGGGACAGCGTTCTCTGGGGCCAACGTCCTGACTTTC	CASSFGTAFSGANVLTF
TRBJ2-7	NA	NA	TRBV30	TGTGCCTGGAGTAGAAACAGGGCTTCCTACGAGCAGTACTTC	CAWSRNRASYEQYF
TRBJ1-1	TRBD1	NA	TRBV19	TGTGCCAGTAGTGTTACTGGGACAGGGGGGACTGAAGCTTTCTTT	CASSVTGTGGTEAFF
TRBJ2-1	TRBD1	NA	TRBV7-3	TGTGCCAGCAGCTACGACAGGGGTGAGCAGTTCTTC	CASSYDRGEQFF
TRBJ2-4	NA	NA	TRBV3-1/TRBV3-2	TGTGCCAGCAGCCACCCCGGGACAAACCTAGCCAAAAACATTCAGTACTTC	CASSHPGTNLAKNIQYF
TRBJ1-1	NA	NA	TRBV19	TGTGCCAGTAGTGGAGTAATAACGAACACTGAAGCTTTCTTT	CASSGVITNTEAFF
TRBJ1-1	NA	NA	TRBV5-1	TGCGCCAGCAGCTTTGACAGCATGAACACTGAAGCTTTCTTT	CASSFDSMNTEAFF
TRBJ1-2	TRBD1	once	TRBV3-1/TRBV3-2	TGTGCCAGCAGCCAGGGACAGGGGAGCTATGGCTACACCTTC	CASSQGQGSYGYTF
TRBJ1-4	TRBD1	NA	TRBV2	TGTGCCAGCAAGGGGCGGACAGGGGCTAATGAAAAACTGTTTTTT	CASKGRTGANEKLFF
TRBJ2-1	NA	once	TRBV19	TGTGCCAGTAGTATAGCGGGCGGCCTACTAGCAGACAATGAGCAGTTCTTC	CASSIAGGLLADNEQFF
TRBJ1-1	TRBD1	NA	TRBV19	TGTGCCACTAGGGACAGGCCGAACACTGAAGCTTTCTTT	CATRDRPNTEAFF